The source of this T cell receptor beta chain is a study of blood T cells in healthy people across ages. Points from the study as a whole: Diversity was higher, and naive CD4+ cells more numerous, in long-lived donors than in aged donors.

A note on this clonotype: The antigen remains unidentified.

Primed by a sample-barcoded 5' primer and a J-beta primer mix, a second PCR proceeded for about 7 to 12 cycles. Each cDNA molecule carried a tag from a template-switch adaptor that contained 12 random nucleotides. MiXCR was run by TCRdb on the 5' RACE reads, yielding one entry per CDR3 protein. The sample carries 1.2 million to 1.5 million distinct CDR3 sequences, roughly 64% recorded once. Donors each provided roughly 9.6 milliliters of peripheral blood. Each sample had at least 6 million PBMCs isolated. V was clipped by 0 bases and J by 4 bases, with 12 bases between them. Germline-derived CDR1 and CDR2 are MGHDK and SYGVNS. CDR3 length: 15 amino acids.

The chain is built from TRBV25-1 and TRBJ1-1, with a weak D call TRBD1 (5 bases). This TCR derives from a man aged 18 to 35 in good health. The sequenced material came from blood. The CDR3 loop is CASSEYEGMGTEAFF. The DNA of the CDR3 is TGTGCCAGCAGTGAATATGAGGGGATGGGCACTGAAGCTTTCTTT.